This T cell receptor beta chain was found in a study of shared clonotypes between healthy human individuals. The CDR3 has 16 residues. The V end lost 4 bases, the J end lost 3 bases, and 19 bases lay between the germline ends. CDR1 is KGHSY and CDR2 is FQNENV in the germline V gene. Using immunoSEQ multiplex PCR, the repertoire was profiled, and TCRdb retains in-frame clones only, with some absent. This sample has under 850,000 clones; around 70% occur once, and the top ten carry more than 1.5%. The sample was memory CD4+ T cells sorted from blood. Subset specified: CD45RA-negative fraction. This clonotype was obtained from a woman aged 30 to 39 in good health. V usage is TRBV16 and J usage is TRBJ2-7, with D maybe TRBD1 (7 bases). The CDR3 sequence is CASSLGAQGGFYEQYF. DNA for the CDR3: TGTGCCAGCAGCCTAGGGGCCCAGGGGGGATTCTACGAGCAGTACTTC.